This TCR beta chain was sequenced in a study of blood T cells in healthy people across ages. Individuals who donated were healthy Caucasians from Russia aged about 6 to 100. General study results and limits: The lack of PBMC sorting stopped any conclusive naive versus antigen-experienced comparison. Comparison with aged donors showed that long-lived donors had more naive CD4+ cells and higher diversity.

PCR was performed a second time for about 7 to 12 cycles using a sample-barcoded 5' primer and a J-beta primer mix. TCRdb fed the 5' RACE reads into MiXCR, producing one record per CDR3 protein. This table holds some 930,000 distinct CDR3 sequences, about 28% found once. This clonotype turned up a few times. Its matching antigen is unknown. These records were also assigned to another study, of T cells of mothers and their children. That work adds: The study obtained over 8.5 million TCR beta CDR3 reads per mother and around 3 million per child.

This TCR derives from a woman in her thirties or forties in good health. The specimen was blood.

CDR3: CASSPQGHGGAADTQYF. The CDR3 DNA follows: TGTGCCAGCAGTCCCCAGGGGCACGGGGGGGCGGCAGATACGCAGTATTTT. The V and J genes are TRBV12-3 or TRBV12-4 and TRBJ2-3, with 8 bases matching TRBD2. The V segment lost 5 bases and the J segment 4 bases; nucleotides outside the gene matches: 14. The CDR3 runs to 17 residues.